Following are 3 T cell receptor beta chains from one sample sequenced in a study of tumor-infiltrating lymphocytes in primary liver carcinoma. Starting material of 500 ng total RNA yielded TCR beta cDNA via a constant-region primer. Three rounds of nested multiplex PCR with slightly modified ARM-PCR produced TCR beta libraries. Both of the initial two PCR rounds ran for around 10 cycles and employed TRBV1-TRBV30 forward primers alongside a C-beta reverse primer. TCRdb re-analysed the multiplex PCR reads in MiXCR, keeping a single row per CDR3 protein. The data contain more than 150,000 distinct CDR3 sequences, about 60% of them seen just once; the ten biggest clones take up 72%. RNA was extracted from whole blood without cell sorting, alongside germline DNA. Sequenced input: peripheral blood. These receptors were collected from a man aged 40-55 years with primary liver carcinoma and hepatitis B virus infection.

The genes are TRBV5-4 and TRBJ2-7; D unresolved. CDR1 SGHNT and CDR2 YYREEE come from the germline V gene (reference sequence). Trimming shortened V by 4 bases and J by 9 bases, and 20 bases separated the two germline ends. CDR3 length: 14 residues. The chain's CDR3 is CASSRDKYLRGQYF. The CDR3 DNA reads TGTGCCAGCAGCAGAGACAAATACCTACGAGGGCAGTACTTC. Full variable domain (rest looked up from reference TRBV5-4 and TRBJ2-7): ETGVTQSPTHLIKTRGQQVTLRCSSQSGHNTVSWYQQALGQGPQFIFQYYREEENGRGNFPPRFSGLQFPNYSSELNVNALELDDSALYLCASSRDKYLRGQYFGPGTRLTVT.

The chain links TRBV11-2 to TRBJ2-2; TRBD2 might be the D (5 bases). V was shortened by 0 bases and J by 8 bases, with 10 bases between the two germline ends. There are 14 residues in the CDR3. Germline V lookup: CDR1 SGHAT, CDR2 FQNNGV. This CDR3 reads CASSLEGSTGELFF. CDR3 sequence (DNA): TGTGCCAGCAGCTTAGAGGGGAGCACAGGGGAGCTGTTTTTT.

With respect to this clonotype: The missing conserved phenylalanine or tryptophan at the end of this CDR3 makes a read error likely. The V and J genes are TRBV6-2 or TRBV6-3 and TRBJ2-5, with a possible D match to TRBD2 (6 bases). The CDR3 runs to 11 residues. Germline CDR1 is MNHEY and CDR2 is SVGEGT. Between the trimmed V and J ends, which lost 7 bases and 4 bases, there was a span of 7 bases. The CDR3 reads CASKAGETQYL. As DNA, the CDR3 is TGTGCCAGCAAAGCGGGAGAGACCCAGTACCTC.